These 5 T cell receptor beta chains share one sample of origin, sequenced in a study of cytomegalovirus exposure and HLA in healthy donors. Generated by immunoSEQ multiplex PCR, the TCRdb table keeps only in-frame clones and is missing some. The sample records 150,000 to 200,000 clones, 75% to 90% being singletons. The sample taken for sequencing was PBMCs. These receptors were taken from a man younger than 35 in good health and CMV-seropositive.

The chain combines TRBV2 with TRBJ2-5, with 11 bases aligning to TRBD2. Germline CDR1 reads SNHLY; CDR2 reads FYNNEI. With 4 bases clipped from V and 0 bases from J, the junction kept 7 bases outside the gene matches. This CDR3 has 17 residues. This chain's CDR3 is CASSGGLAGFNQETQYF. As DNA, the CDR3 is TGTGCCAGCAGTGGTGGACTAGCGGGCTTCAACCAAGAGACCCAGTACTTC.

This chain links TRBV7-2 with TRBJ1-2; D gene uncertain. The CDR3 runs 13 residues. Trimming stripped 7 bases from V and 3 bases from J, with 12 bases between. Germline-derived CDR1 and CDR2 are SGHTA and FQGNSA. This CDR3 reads CASTPSGDYGYTF. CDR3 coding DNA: TGTGCCAGCACCCCTTCCGGAGACTATGGCTACACCTTC.

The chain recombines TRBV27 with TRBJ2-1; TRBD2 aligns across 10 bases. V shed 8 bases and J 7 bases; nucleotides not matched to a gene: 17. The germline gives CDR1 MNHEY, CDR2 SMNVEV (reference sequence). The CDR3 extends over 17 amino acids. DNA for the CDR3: TGTGCCAGCTATGGGGTCGGGCGGACTAGCGGTGCAAATGAGCAGTTCTTC. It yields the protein CASYGVGRTSGANEQFF.

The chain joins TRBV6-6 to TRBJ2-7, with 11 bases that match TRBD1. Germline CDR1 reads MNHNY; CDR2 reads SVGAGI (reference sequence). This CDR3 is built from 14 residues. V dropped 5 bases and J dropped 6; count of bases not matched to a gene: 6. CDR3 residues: CASSSRDRGSEQYF. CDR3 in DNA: TGTGCCAGCAGTAGCCGGGACAGGGGGTCCGAGCAGTACTTC.

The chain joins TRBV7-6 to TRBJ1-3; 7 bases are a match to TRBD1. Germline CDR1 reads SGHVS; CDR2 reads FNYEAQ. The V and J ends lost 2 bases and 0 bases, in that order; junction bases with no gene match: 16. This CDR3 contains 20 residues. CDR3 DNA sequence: TGTGCCAGCAGCTTAAGGTTTCAGGGGGTGGCCCCTAACTCTGGAAACACCATATATTTT. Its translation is CASSLRFQGVAPNSGNTIYF.